Listed below are T cell receptor beta chains from one sample, sequenced in a study of cytomegalovirus exposure and HLA in healthy donors. TCRdb's copy holds only in-frame clones and misses some; the assay was immunoSEQ multiplex PCR. The data hold over 200,000 clones, with 85% to 90% observed a single time. Sequenced input: PBMCs. These receptors were collected from a woman aged 18-30 years in good health and CMV-seronegative. Each CDR3 is given with its conserved first and last residue. A D gene is named only where the DNA matches it firmly. Size tells how often a clone was seen (once, few, many) or the class of an expanded clone, and some rows leave it out.

abundance: NA; v_gene: TRBV13; d_gene: NA; j_gene: TRBJ2-1; len: 15; CDR3aa: CASSLGRVSSDEQFF; CDR3nt: TGTGCCAGCAGCTTAGGCCGCGTTAGCTCGGATGAGCAGTTCTTC
abundance: NA; v_gene: TRBV28; d_gene: TRBD2; j_gene: TRBJ2-1; len: 15; CDR3aa: CASSYGLAAYNEQFF; CDR3nt: TGTGCCAGCAGTTACGGACTAGCGGCTTACAATGAGCAGTTCTTC
abundance: NA; v_gene: TRBV7-8; d_gene: NA; j_gene: TRBJ2-7; len: 16; CDR3aa: CASSSESGPPTYEQYF; CDR3nt: TGTGCCAGCAGCTCAGAGTCAGGTCCCCCCACCTACGAGCAGTACTTC
abundance: NA; v_gene: TRBV28; d_gene: TRBD1; j_gene: TRBJ1-3; len: 14; CDR3aa: CASSRQGPGNTIYF; CDR3nt: TGTGCCAGCAGTCGACAGGGTCCTGGAAACACCATATATTTT
abundance: NA; v_gene: TRBV7-8; d_gene: NA; j_gene: TRBJ1-5; len: 17; CDR3aa: CASSLEYRVLSNQPQHF; CDR3nt: TGTGCCAGCAGCTTAGAATACAGGGTTCTTAGCAATCAGCCCCAGCATTTT
abundance: few; v_gene: TRBV5-1; d_gene: NA; j_gene: TRBJ2-2; len: 12; CDR3aa: CASSRDTGELFF; CDR3nt: TGCGCCAGCAGCCGAGACACCGGGGAGCTGTTTTTT
abundance: NA; v_gene: TRBV7-2; d_gene: NA; j_gene: TRBJ2-5; len: 14; CDR3aa: CASSLAGSQETQYF; CDR3nt: TGTGCCAGCAGCTTGGCGGGATCACAAGAGACCCAGTACTTC
abundance: NA; v_gene: TRBV2; d_gene: TRBD1; j_gene: TRBJ2-2; len: 19; CDR3aa: CASSLSRDRVDGWTGELFF; CDR3nt: TGTGCCAGCAGCCTGTCCCGGGACAGGGTTGATGGGTGGACCGGGGAGCTGTTTTTT
abundance: NA; v_gene: TRBV5-4; d_gene: TRBD2; j_gene: TRBJ2-1; len: 16; CDR3aa: CASSLDGLAGYNEQFF; CDR3nt: TGTGCCAGCAGCTTGGACGGGCTAGCGGGATACAATGAGCAGTTCTTC
abundance: NA; v_gene: TRBV28; d_gene: TRBD1; j_gene: TRBJ2-5; len: 14; CDR3aa: CASSRRQGRETQYF; CDR3nt: TGTGCCAGCAGTCGCCGACAGGGGCGAGAGACCCAGTACTTC
abundance: NA; v_gene: TRBV14; d_gene: TRBD1; j_gene: TRBJ1-1; len: 17; CDR3aa: CASSQFTSRGLNTEAFF; CDR3nt: TGTGCCAGCAGCCAATTTACATCCAGGGGGTTGAACACTGAAGCTTTCTTT
abundance: NA; v_gene: TRBV9; d_gene: NA; j_gene: TRBJ1-1; len: 15; CDR3aa: CASSSHSVVPTEAFF; CDR3nt: TGTGCCAGCAGCTCCCACTCGGTCGTGCCCACTGAAGCTTTCTTT
abundance: NA; v_gene: TRBV28; d_gene: TRBD1; j_gene: TRBJ1-1; len: 14; CDR3aa: CASNLGQENTEAFF; CDR3nt: TGTGCCAGCAACCTGGGACAGGAGAACACTGAAGCTTTCTTT
abundance: NA; v_gene: TRBV28; d_gene: TRBD1; j_gene: TRBJ1-4; len: 15; CDR3aa: CASSSRQGPNEKLFF; CDR3nt: TGTGCCAGCAGTTCACGACAGGGCCCTAATGAAAAACTGTTTTTT
abundance: NA; v_gene: TRBV7-3; d_gene: TRBD1; j_gene: TRBJ2-2; len: 16; CDR3aa: CASSSITGVLTGELFF; CDR3nt: TGTGCCAGCAGCTCTATAACAGGGGTTTTAACCGGGGAGCTGTTTTTT
abundance: NA; v_gene: TRBV6-1; d_gene: NA; j_gene: TRBJ2-6; len: 15; CDR3aa: CASSGEVGGANVLTF; CDR3nt: TGTGCCAGCAGTGGAGAGGTTGGTGGGGCCAACGTCCTGACTTTC
abundance: once; v_gene: TRBV10-3; d_gene: TRBD1; j_gene: TRBJ1-2; len: 13; CDR3aa: CAIRLDRDYGYTF; CDR3nt: TGTGCCATCCGCCTCGACAGGGACTATGGCTACACCTTC
abundance: NA; v_gene: TRBV28; d_gene: TRBD2; j_gene: TRBJ2-5; len: 15; CDR3aa: CASSSQLAGEETQYF; CDR3nt: TGTGCCAGCAGTTCCCAACTAGCGGGGGAGGAGACCCAGTACTTC
abundance: NA; v_gene: TRBV7-8; d_gene: NA; j_gene: TRBJ1-3; len: 15; CDR3aa: CASSLAGVSGNTIYF; CDR3nt: TGTGCCAGCAGCTTAGCGGGCGTCTCTGGAAACACCATATATTTT
abundance: NA; v_gene: TRBV19; d_gene: TRBD2; j_gene: TRBJ2-7; len: 16; CDR3aa: CASSIEASGGSYEQYF; CDR3nt: TGTGCCAGTAGTATAGAAGCTAGCGGGGGGAGTTACGAGCAGTACTTC
abundance: NA; v_gene: TRBV5-1; d_gene: NA; j_gene: TRBJ2-5; len: 14; CDR3aa: CASSLDSLVWTQYF; CDR3nt: TGCGCCAGCAGCTTGGACAGCCTGGTGTGGACCCAGTACTTC
abundance: NA; v_gene: TRBV30; d_gene: NA; j_gene: TRBJ2-3; len: 14; CDR3aa: CAWSASLGTDTQYF; CDR3nt: TGTGCCTGGAGTGCTAGCCTCGGCACAGATACGCAGTATTTT
abundance: NA; v_gene: TRBV13; d_gene: NA; j_gene: TRBJ2-2; len: 13; CDR3aa: CASSPTNTGELFF; CDR3nt: TGTGCCAGCAGCCCAACGAACACCGGGGAGCTGTTTTTT
abundance: NA; v_gene: TRBV29-1; d_gene: TRBD1; j_gene: TRBJ2-1; len: 14; CDR3aa: CSAQGASSYNEQFF; CDR3nt: TGCAGCGCTCAGGGGGCTAGCTCCTACAATGAGCAGTTCTTC
abundance: NA; v_gene: TRBV2; d_gene: NA; j_gene: TRBJ1-2; len: 13; CDR3aa: CASGLPGNYGYTF; CDR3nt: TGTGCCAGCGGCCTACCGGGGAACTATGGCTACACCTTC
abundance: NA; v_gene: TRBV5-6; d_gene: NA; j_gene: TRBJ2-3; len: 15; CDR3aa: CASSFDRTGTDTQYF; CDR3nt: TGTGCCAGCAGCTTCGACAGGACCGGCACAGATACGCAGTATTTT
abundance: NA; v_gene: TRBV7-9; d_gene: NA; j_gene: TRBJ2-7; len: 15; CDR3aa: CASSLVGLASYEQYF; CDR3nt: TGTGCCAGCAGCTTAGTCGGGCTAGCGTCCTACGAGCAGTACTTC
abundance: NA; v_gene: TRBV2; d_gene: NA; j_gene: TRBJ2-1; len: 16; CDR3aa: CASNYPGPPSYNEQFF; CDR3nt: TGTGCCAGCAATTACCCGGGTCCACCAAGCTACAATGAGCAGTTCTTC
abundance: NA; v_gene: TRBV6-5; d_gene: NA; j_gene: TRBJ2-7; len: 13; CDR3aa: CASSYTQGYEQYF; CDR3nt: TGTGCCAGCAGTTACACTCAGGGATACGAGCAGTACTTC
abundance: NA; v_gene: TRBV28; d_gene: TRBD2; j_gene: TRBJ2-1; len: 16; CDR3aa: CASSRAAGGVYNEQFF; CDR3nt: TGTGCCAGCAGTCGAGCGGCGGGGGGGGTCTACAATGAGCAGTTCTTC
abundance: NA; v_gene: TRBV19; d_gene: TRBD1; j_gene: TRBJ2-7; len: 16; CDR3aa: CASSLRRTGHSYEQYF; CDR3nt: TGTGCCAGTAGCCTTCGCAGGACAGGCCACTCCTACGAGCAGTACTTC
abundance: NA; v_gene: TRBV5-1; d_gene: TRBD2; j_gene: TRBJ2-3; len: 17; CDR3aa: CASSIRPSGGSTDTQYF; CDR3nt: TGCGCCAGCAGCATTCGACCTAGCGGTGGAAGCACAGATACGCAGTATTTT
abundance: NA; v_gene: TRBV5-8; d_gene: NA; j_gene: TRBJ1-5; len: 13; CDR3aa: CASSLNRVQPQHF; CDR3nt: TGTGCCAGCAGCTTGAATCGGGTTCAGCCCCAGCATTTT
abundance: NA; v_gene: TRBV6-5; d_gene: NA; j_gene: TRBJ2-2; len: 12; CDR3aa: CASTPRTGELFF; CDR3nt: TGTGCCAGCACCCCGCGAACCGGGGAGCTGTTTTTT
abundance: NA; v_gene: TRBV6-5; d_gene: NA; j_gene: TRBJ1-1; len: 14; CDR3aa: CASSYSMSQFEAFF; CDR3nt: TGTGCCAGCAGTTACTCGATGTCACAGTTTGAAGCTTTCTTT
abundance: few; v_gene: TRBV2; d_gene: TRBD1; j_gene: TRBJ1-6; len: 14; CDR3aa: CASRDSGQLSPLHF; CDR3nt: TGTGCCAGCAGGGACTCGGGACAGCTTTCACCCCTCCACTTT
abundance: NA; v_gene: TRBV5-5; d_gene: TRBD1; j_gene: TRBJ1-2; len: 12; CDR3aa: CASSFTGDGYTF; CDR3nt: TGTGCCAGCAGCTTCACAGGGGATGGCTACACCTTC
abundance: NA; v_gene: TRBV5-1; d_gene: NA; j_gene: TRBJ1-4; len: 15; CDR3aa: CASSSRDGAGEKLFF; CDR3nt: TGCGCCAGCAGCTCGAGGGACGGGGCGGGGGAAAAACTGTTTTTT
abundance: NA; v_gene: TRBV19; d_gene: NA; j_gene: TRBJ1-5; len: 13; CDR3aa: CASSIGVAQPQHF; CDR3nt: TGTGCCAGTAGTATCGGGGTCGCTCAGCCCCAGCATTTT
abundance: NA; v_gene: TRBV5-6; d_gene: NA; j_gene: TRBJ2-5; len: 18; CDR3aa: CASSLPREGQLGGETQYF; CDR3nt: TGTGCCAGCAGCCTCCCTAGAGAAGGACAGCTAGGAGGAGAGACCCAGTACTTC
abundance: NA; v_gene: TRBV6-5; d_gene: TRBD1; j_gene: TRBJ1-2; len: 15; CDR3aa: CASSSRTGWLRGYTF; CDR3nt: TGTGCCAGCAGTTCCAGGACAGGGTGGCTACGAGGCTACACCTTC
abundance: NA; v_gene: TRBV28; d_gene: TRBD2; j_gene: TRBJ2-2; len: 15; CDR3aa: CASSLLAGGPGELFF; CDR3nt: TGTGCCAGCAGTTTACTAGCGGGGGGGCCCGGGGAGCTGTTTTTT
abundance: NA; v_gene: TRBV27; d_gene: NA; j_gene: TRBJ1-1; len: 13; CDR3aa: CASSLGESSEAFF; CDR3nt: TGTGCCAGCAGTTTGGGAGAATCCTCTGAAGCTTTCTTT
abundance: NA; v_gene: TRBV5-1; d_gene: NA; j_gene: TRBJ2-7; len: 13; CDR3aa: CASSLFPGYEQYF; CDR3nt: TGCGCCAGCAGCTTGTTTCCAGGGTACGAGCAGTACTTC
abundance: NA; v_gene: TRBV19; d_gene: NA; j_gene: TRBJ2-7; len: 13; CDR3aa: CASKDSLSYEQYF; CDR3nt: TGTGCCAGTAAGGACAGCCTCTCCTACGAGCAGTACTTC
abundance: NA; v_gene: TRBV5-5; d_gene: TRBD1; j_gene: TRBJ2-7; len: 15; CDR3aa: CASSLRTGVNNEQYF; CDR3nt: TGTGCCAGCAGCCTTCGGACAGGGGTAAACAACGAGCAGTACTTC
abundance: NA; v_gene: TRBV7-3; d_gene: TRBD1; j_gene: TRBJ1-1; len: 13; CDR3aa: CASSPTGHTEAFF; CDR3nt: TGTGCCAGCAGCCCGACAGGGCACACTGAAGCTTTCTTT
abundance: NA; v_gene: TRBV11-2; d_gene: NA; j_gene: TRBJ1-5; len: 15; CDR3aa: CASSFSRGSNQPQHF; CDR3nt: TGTGCCAGCAGCTTTTCTAGGGGCTCCAATCAGCCCCAGCATTTT
abundance: NA; v_gene: TRBV28; d_gene: NA; j_gene: TRBJ1-6; len: 13; CDR3aa: CASSFRYNSPLHF; CDR3nt: TGTGCCAGCAGTTTCAGGTATAATTCACCCCTCCACTTT
abundance: NA; v_gene: TRBV18; d_gene: NA; j_gene: TRBJ2-7; len: 14; CDR3aa: CASSRRDGEREQYF; CDR3nt: TGTGCCAGCTCCCGGCGGGACGGGGAAAGGGAGCAGTACTTC
abundance: NA; v_gene: TRBV2; d_gene: NA; j_gene: TRBJ2-3; len: 13; CDR3aa: CASRTASTDTQYF; CDR3nt: TGTGCCAGCAGGACAGCTAGCACAGATACGCAGTATTTT
abundance: NA; v_gene: TRBV30; d_gene: TRBD1; j_gene: TRBJ2-1; len: 15; CDR3aa: CAWAPTGGSYNEQFF; CDR3nt: TGTGCCTGGGCACCAACAGGGGGCTCCTACAATGAGCAGTTCTTC
abundance: NA; v_gene: TRBV27; d_gene: NA; j_gene: TRBJ2-3; len: 13; CDR3aa: CASGRSATDTQYF; CDR3nt: TGTGCCAGCGGGAGGTCCGCCACAGATACGCAGTATTTT
abundance: once; v_gene: TRBV6-5; d_gene: NA; j_gene: TRBJ1-5; len: 13; CDR3aa: CASSPTSDQPQHF; CDR3nt: TGTGCCAGCTCCCCCACGAGTGATCAGCCCCAGCATTTT
abundance: NA; v_gene: TRBV6-1; d_gene: TRBD1; j_gene: TRBJ2-2; len: 14; CDR3aa: CASSTGGGTGELFF; CDR3nt: TGTGCCAGCAGCACAGGGGGCGGCACCGGGGAGCTGTTTTTT
abundance: NA; v_gene: TRBV28; d_gene: TRBD1; j_gene: TRBJ2-2; len: 13; CDR3aa: CASAGGNTGELFF; CDR3nt: TGTGCCAGTGCAGGGGGGAACACCGGGGAGCTGTTTTTT